This T cell receptor (beta chain) appears in the sequencing data of a study of blood T cell repertoires in COVID-19 (dated by TCRdb to the early 2020s). For context, the study as a whole: The collaborator samples originated in the United States, Italy and Spain and spanned the acute and convalescent phases of COVID-19. The material from the prospective study consisted of cDNA or gDNA derived from T cells, B-cell-depleted T cells, or PBMCs. Subjects who had been exposed to COVID-19, were actively infected with it, or had recovered from it provided the deeply sampled blood TCRbeta repertoires that made up the dataset. A freely available public database, intended as a resource for researchers studying the immune response to SARS-CoV-2, is where the repertoires were released. Samples were obtained from the ongoing ImmuneRACE study (first 160 participants) and from 1,254 subjects provided by 6 global collaborators. The sample metadata nearly always contained a de-identified subject ID, COVID-19 status, age in years and sex. Where available, HLA class I and class II types were taken from metadata supplied by the sample provider and were not determined by assay-based typing. Broader findings and caveats from the paper: How much clinical and demographic metadata was included differed by source and by participant, and the metadata was provided uncurated.

A distance of 14 bases separates the germline ends of V and J, which lose 6 bases and 4 bases respectively. The CDR3, cysteine through phenylalanine, is 13 amino acids long. This entry keeps only the CDR3 DNA: 39 bases, framed from base 1. From a lookup of the germline V gene (reference sequence), CDR1 and CDR2 are SGHKS and YYEKEE. The immunoSEQ Assay, a bias-controlled multiplex PCR, was used to amplify TCRbeta CDR3 regions from genomic DNA. The study's own analysis went as follows. Within the assay, amplification of reference gene primers was used to estimate how many nucleated cells each sample contained. To quantify the absolute abundance of each unique TCRbeta CDR3 rearrangement, sequence reads were collapsed and filtered. For each sample, productive Simpson clonality was calculated by taking the square root of Simpson's diversity index across productive rearrangements. TCRdb took over this immuneACCESS table, retaining in-frame rearrangements with V and J assigned. Such tables are incomplete; in checked studies, under half of the missing clones stem from an unresolved V gene, and the remainder is unexplained. D and trimming come from the DNA, and the V and J calls and clone size come from that table. A total of under 300,000 clones appear in this sample, over 75% of them only once. Of the sample, 9.5% to 12% falls within the top ten clones.

Whole blood was collected in K2EDTA tubes by collaborating institutions according to the institutions' own protocols. For TCRbeta analysis, collaborators shipped samples as frozen whole blood, isolated PBMCs, or DNA extracted from either of those sample types. As for this clone: Its antigen remains undetermined. There are no base qualities to consult, and no much larger clone falls within one base.

The V and J genes are TRBV5-5 and TRBJ2-7, with no D gene named confidently. The source is a woman between 65 and 79 years old with acute or convalescent COVID-19. The sequenced sample was peripheral blood. The CDR3 is CASNPSAGYEQYF. In nucleotides, the sequence is TGTGCCAGCAACCCCTCCGCCGGGTACGAGCAGTACTTC.